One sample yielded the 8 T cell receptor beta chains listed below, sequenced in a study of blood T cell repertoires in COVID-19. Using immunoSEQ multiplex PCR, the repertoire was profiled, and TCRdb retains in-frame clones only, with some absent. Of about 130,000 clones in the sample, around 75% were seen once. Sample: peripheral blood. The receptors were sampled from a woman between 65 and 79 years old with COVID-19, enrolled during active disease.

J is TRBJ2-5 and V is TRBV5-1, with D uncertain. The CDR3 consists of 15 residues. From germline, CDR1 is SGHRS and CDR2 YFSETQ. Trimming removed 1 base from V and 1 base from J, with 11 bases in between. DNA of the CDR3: TGCGCCAGCAGCTTGTTGTTGGGCAGCCAAGAGACCCAGTACTTC. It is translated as CASSLLLGSQETQYF.

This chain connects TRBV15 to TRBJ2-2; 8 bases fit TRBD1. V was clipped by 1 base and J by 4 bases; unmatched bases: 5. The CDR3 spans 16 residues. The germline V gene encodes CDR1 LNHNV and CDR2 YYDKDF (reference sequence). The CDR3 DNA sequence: TGTGCCACCAGCAGAGGGCAGGGGGCCGTCACCGGGGAGCTGTTTTTT. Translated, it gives CATSRGQGAVTGELFF.

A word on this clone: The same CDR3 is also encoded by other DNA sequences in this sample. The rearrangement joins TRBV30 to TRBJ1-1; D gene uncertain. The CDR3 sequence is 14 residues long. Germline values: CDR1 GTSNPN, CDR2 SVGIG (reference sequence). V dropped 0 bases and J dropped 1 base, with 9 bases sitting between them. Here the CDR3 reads CAWSVLEGNTEAFF. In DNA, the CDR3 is TGTGCCTGGAGTGTACTGGAGGGGAACACTGAAGCTTTCTTT.

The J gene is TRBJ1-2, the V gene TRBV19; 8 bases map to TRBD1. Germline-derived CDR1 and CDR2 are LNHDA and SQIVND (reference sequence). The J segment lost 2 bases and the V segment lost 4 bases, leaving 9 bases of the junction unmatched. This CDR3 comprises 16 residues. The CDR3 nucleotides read TGTGCCAGTAGTACTCGGACAGGGTTTGGCAACTATGGCTACACCTTC. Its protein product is CASSTRTGFGNYGYTF.

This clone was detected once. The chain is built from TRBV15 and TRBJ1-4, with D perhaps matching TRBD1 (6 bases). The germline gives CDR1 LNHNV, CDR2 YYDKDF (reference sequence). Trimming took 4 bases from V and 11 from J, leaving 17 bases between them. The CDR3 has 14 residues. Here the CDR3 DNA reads TGTGCCACCAGCACAGGGGAGTTATGGGGGAAACTGTTTTTT. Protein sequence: CATSTGELWGKLFF.

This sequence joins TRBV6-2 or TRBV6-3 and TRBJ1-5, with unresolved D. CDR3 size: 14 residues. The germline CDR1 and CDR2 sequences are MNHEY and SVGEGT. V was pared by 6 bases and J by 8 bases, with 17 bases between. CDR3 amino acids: CASSLPGGSKPQHF. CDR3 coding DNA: TGTGCCAGCAGCCTACCAGGAGGAAGTAAGCCCCAGCATTTT.

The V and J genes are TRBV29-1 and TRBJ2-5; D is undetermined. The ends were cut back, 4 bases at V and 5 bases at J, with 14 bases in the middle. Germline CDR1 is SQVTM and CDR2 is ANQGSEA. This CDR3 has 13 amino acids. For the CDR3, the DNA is TGCAGCGTTGGATTCGGCCGGCGGGAGACCCAGTACTTC. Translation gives CSVGFGRRETQYF. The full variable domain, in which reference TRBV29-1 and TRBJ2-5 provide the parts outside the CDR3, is SAVISQKPSRDICQRGTSLTIQCQVDSQVTMMFWYRQQPGQSLTLIATANQGSEATYESGFVIDKFPISRPNLTFSTLTVSNMSPEDSSIYLCSVGFGRRETQYFGPGTRLLVL.

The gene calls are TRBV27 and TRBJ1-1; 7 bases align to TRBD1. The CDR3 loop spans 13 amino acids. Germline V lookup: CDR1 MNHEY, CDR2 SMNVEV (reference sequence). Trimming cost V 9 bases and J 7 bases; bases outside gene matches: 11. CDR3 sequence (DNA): TGTGCCAGTTCAGGGGGGTTCCGTAATGAAGCTTTCTTT. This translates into CASSGGFRNEAFF.